This is a list of T cell receptor beta chains from one sample in a study of shared clonotypes between healthy human individuals. The data were produced by immunoSEQ multiplex PCR, yet TCRdb's version contains in-frame clones alone and is incomplete. The sample holds under 850,000 clones, 55% to 75% seen once. Source material: memory CD4+ T cells sorted from blood. These receptors were obtained from a woman aged 25 to 45 in good health. Both conserved end residues are part of each CDR3. The order of the fields is D gene, clone size, V gene, J gene, CDR3 protein, CDR3 DNA. The D gene is left open where the match is weak. Expanded clones get a size class; other rows say once, few or many, or leave the size out.

D: TRBD1; size: -; V: TRBV2; J: TRBJ2-7; CDR3: CASSHGTGGRYEQYF; DNA: TGTGCCAGCAGCCACGGGACAGGGGGTAGGTACGAGCAGTACTTC
D: TRBD2; size: -; V: TRBV29-1; J: TRBJ2-1; CDR3: CSVVAGSRASNEQFF; DNA: TGCAGCGTTGTAGCGGGCTCGAGGGCTTCGAATGAGCAGTTCTTC
D: -; size: few; V: TRBV5-4; J: TRBJ2-2; CDR3: CASSPNRGADGGELFF; DNA: TGTGCCAGCAGCCCTAATCGGGGGGCTGATGGCGGGGAGCTGTTTTTT
D: TRBD2; size: many; V: TRBV5-1; J: TRBJ2-7; CDR3: CASSFGYGTSSLYEQYF; DNA: TGCGCCAGCAGCTTCGGGTACGGGACTAGCTCCCTCTATGAGCAGTACTTC
D: -; size: -; V: TRBV6-4; J: TRBJ2-7; CDR3: CASSPGVAAVNEQYF; DNA: TGTGCCAGCAGTCCCGGGGTAGCGGCAGTCAACGAGCAGTACTTC
D: -; size: -; V: TRBV7-8; J: TRBJ1-5; CDR3: CASSLNSGNQPQHF; DNA: TGTGCCAGCAGCTTAAACTCGGGCAATCAGCCCCAGCATTTT
D: TRBD1; size: once; V: TRBV18; J: TRBJ1-4; CDR3: CASSRGQGALNEKLFF; DNA: TGTGCCAGCTCACGGGGACAGGGGGCACTCAATGAAAAACTGTTTTTT
D: -; size: -; V: TRBV7-9; J: TRBJ1-3; CDR3: CASSLILSSGNTIYF; DNA: TGTGCCAGCAGCTTAATTCTCTCCTCGGGAAACACCATATATTTT
D: TRBD2; size: -; V: TRBV29-1; J: TRBJ2-7; CDR3: CSVMTSGFSYEQYF; DNA: TGCAGCGTGATGACTAGCGGGTTCTCCTACGAGCAGTACTTC
D: TRBD1; size: -; V: TRBV10-2; J: TRBJ2-6; CDR3: CASGGTGVRHGANVLTF; DNA: TGCGCCAGCGGTGGGACAGGGGTTAGGCATGGGGCCAACGTCCTGACTTTC
D: TRBD1; size: -; V: TRBV5-1; J: TRBJ2-7; CDR3: CASSYGTGGNEQYF; DNA: TGCGCCAGCAGCTACGGGACAGGGGGAAACGAGCAGTACTTC
D: -; size: -; V: TRBV27; J: TRBJ1-1; CDR3: CASSFEGRQAFF; DNA: TGTGCCAGCAGTTTTGAAGGGAGACAAGCTTTCTTT
D: TRBD1; size: -; V: TRBV7-9; J: TRBJ1-3; CDR3: CASSLTTGAGNTIYF; DNA: TGTGCCAGCAGCCTTACGACAGGGGCTGGAAACACCATATATTTT
D: TRBD1; size: -; V: TRBV18; J: TRBJ1-2; CDR3: CASSPVGQSYGYTF; DNA: TGTGCCAGCTCACCCGTGGGACAGTCCTATGGCTACACCTTC
D: -; size: many; V: TRBV30; J: TRBJ2-7; CDR3: CAWNRGGAPYEQYF; DNA: TGTGCCTGGAACCGGGGCGGCGCCCCCTACGAGCAGTACTTC
D: -; size: -; V: TRBV2; J: TRBJ1-2; CDR3: CASSVHRTSHGYTF; DNA: TGTGCCAGCAGCGTACATAGAACCTCCCATGGCTACACCTTC
D: -; size: -; V: TRBV18; J: TRBJ1-1; CDR3: CASSLTGQMNTEAFF; DNA: TGTGCCAGCTCACTTACAGGGCAGATGAACACTGAAGCTTTCTTT
D: -; size: few; V: TRBV4-1; J: TRBJ2-4; CDR3: CASSQAPTRTSGDIQYF; DNA: TGCGCCAGCAGCCAAGCCCCTACACGGACGAGTGGGGACATTCAGTACTTC
D: -; size: -; V: TRBV2; J: TRBJ2-7; CDR3: CASTPAYEQYF; DNA: TGTGCCAGCACCCCTGCCTACGAGCAGTACTTC
D: -; size: -; V: TRBV9; J: TRBJ2-1; CDR3: CASSRDPRNYNEQFF; DNA: TGTGCCAGCAGCCGTGACCCACGAAATTACAATGAGCAGTTCTTC
D: -; size: -; V: TRBV19; J: TRBJ2-7; CDR3: CASSLTTPSYEQYF; DNA: TGTGCCAGTAGTCTCACGACCCCATCCTACGAGCAGTACTTC
D: -; size: -; V: TRBV19; J: TRBJ2-3; CDR3: CASSIYHENTQYF; DNA: TGTGCCAGTAGTATCTATCACGAGAATACGCAGTATTTT
D: TRBD2; size: -; V: TRBV4-2; J: TRBJ2-5; CDR3: CASSLERGTSGSYGETQYF; DNA: TGTGCCAGCAGCCTCGAAAGGGGGACTAGCGGGAGTTACGGTGAGACCCAGTACTTC
D: TRBD2; size: -; V: TRBV28; J: TRBJ2-1; CDR3: CASRTTDLSSGRPWMSSYNEQFF; DNA: TGTGCCAGCAGGACCACCGACTTGTCAAGCGGGAGGCCGTGGATGAGCTCCTACAATGAGCAGTTCTTC
D: -; size: -; V: TRBV28; J: TRBJ1-2; CDR3: CASMPLFQASWSNYGYTF; DNA: TGTGCCAGCATGCCTCTTTTTCAAGCGTCCTGGTCTAACTATGGTTACACCTTC
D: -; size: -; V: TRBV15; J: TRBJ1-1; CDR3: CATSREIGEPNTEAFF; DNA: TGTGCCACCAGCAGAGAAATTGGGGAGCCGAACACTGAAGCTTTCTTT
D: TRBD2; size: few; V: TRBV5-6; J: TRBJ2-5; CDR3: CASSWTSGAYQETQYF; DNA: TGTGCCAGCAGCTGGACTAGCGGGGCATACCAAGAGACCCAGTACTTC
D: TRBD1; size: few; V: TRBV28; J: TRBJ1-5; CDR3: CASSTGDRNQPQHF; DNA: TGTGCCAGCAGCACAGGGGATCGCAATCAGCCCCAGCATTTT
D: TRBD2; size: many; V: TRBV5-1; J: TRBJ2-3; CDR3: CASSLPSGSTDTQYF; DNA: TGCGCCAGCAGCTTACCTAGCGGGAGCACAGATACGCAGTATTTT
D: -; size: -; V: TRBV14; J: TRBJ2-4; CDR3: CASSQDSIGNIQYF; DNA: TGTGCCAGCAGCCAAGATTCGATCGGGAACATTCAGTACTTC
D: -; size: few; V: TRBV10-3; J: TRBJ2-1; CDR3: CATATGNEQFF; DNA: TGTGCCACCGCTACGGGTAATGAGCAGTTCTTC
D: TRBD1; size: -; V: TRBV5-1; J: TRBJ2-6; CDR3: CASSLVGQGSGANVLTF; DNA: TGCGCCAGCAGCTTGGTGGGACAGGGGTCCGGGGCCAACGTCCTGACTTTC
D: -; size: -; V: TRBV5-6; J: TRBJ2-2; CDR3: CASSLAGSGSGELFF; DNA: TGTGCCAGCAGCTTGGCTGGGTCGGGGTCCGGGGAGCTGTTTTTT
D: -; size: few; V: TRBV5-1; J: TRBJ2-7; CDR3: CASSSPYEQYF; DNA: TGCGCCAGCAGCTCCCCCTACGAGCAGTACTTC
D: -; size: -; V: TRBV2; J: TRBJ2-7; CDR3: CASSEWRYEQYF; DNA: TGTGCCAGCAGTGAGTGGCGGTACGAGCAGTACTTC
D: -; size: -; V: TRBV28; J: TRBJ2-4; CDR3: CASSLSGAKNIQYF; DNA: TGTGCCAGCAGTCTGTCCGGGGCAAAAAACATTCAGTACTTC
D: -; size: -; V: TRBV7-8; J: TRBJ2-5; CDR3: CASSLVGGAQETQYF; DNA: TGTGCCAGCAGCTTGGTTGGGGGGGCCCAAGAGACCCAGTACTTC
D: -; size: -; V: TRBV5-4; J: TRBJ1-1; CDR3: CASSLLGQGGGNTEAFF; DNA: TGTGCCAGCAGCTTGCTCGGGCAGGGAGGCGGGAACACTGAAGCTTTCTTT